The next 5 T cell receptor beta chains were all read from a single sample in a study of shared clonotypes between healthy human individuals. Only in-frame clones appear in the TCRdb table, and some are missing; sequencing was by immunoSEQ multiplex PCR. The sample contains 2,100,000 or so clones, around 95% of which appear only once. The source material was naive CD4+ T cells sorted from blood. Subset noted: CD45RA+ positively selected. These receptors were taken from a man younger than 35 in good health.

The J gene is TRBJ1-6, the V gene TRBV5-1, with a possible D match to TRBD1 (6 bases). This CDR3 contains 15 residues. The germline gives CDR1 SGHRS, CDR2 YFSETQ. The V and J ends lost 0 bases and 5 bases respectively, with 9 bases between them. The CDR3 nucleotides read TGCGCCAGCAGCTTGGACGGACAGAATAATTCACCCCTCCACTTT. It encodes CASSLDGQNNSPLHF.

This clone appeared once. This chain joins TRBV28 and TRBJ2-2; D gene unclear. CDR3 length: 11 amino acids. In germline, CDR1 is MDHEN, CDR2 SYDVKM. V was trimmed by 8 bases and J by 5 bases, leaving 6 bases between them. The CDR3 bases are TGTGCCAGCGGTCCAACCGGGGAGCTGTTTTTT. Protein product: CASGPTGELFF.

The chain joins TRBV30 to TRBJ1-1; D possibly corresponds to TRBD1 (5 bases). Germline lookup yields CDR1 GTSNPN and CDR2 SVGIG (reference sequence). The CDR3 is 16 amino acids. V dropped 4 bases and J dropped 1 base, with 19 bases sitting between them. Here the CDR3 DNA reads TGTGCCTGGATAGTGGGGCTTAGGGAGGGGAACACTGAAGCTTTCTTT. Translated: CAWIVGLREGNTEAFF.

The rearrangement links TRBV7-9 to TRBJ2-3; D call uncertain. This CDR3 is 13 amino acids long. Trimming pared 5 bases from V and 4 bases from J, leaving 10 bases between. From germline, CDR1 is SEHNR and CDR2 FQNEAQ (reference sequence). The chain's CDR3 is CASSAASADTQYF. The CDR3 bases are TGTGCCAGCAGCGCCGCTTCCGCAGATACGCAGTATTTT.

V and J are TRBV28 and TRBJ2-1; the match to TRBD1 covers 12 bases. The CDR3 is 14 residues long. J was trimmed by 6 bases and V by 10 bases; bases with no gene match: 7. The germline CDR1 and CDR2 sequences are MDHEN and SYDVKM. The CDR3 region has the DNA TGTGCCATCGAGGGACAGGGGGCCCTCAATGAGCAGTTCTTC. Its translation: CAIEGQGALNEQFF.